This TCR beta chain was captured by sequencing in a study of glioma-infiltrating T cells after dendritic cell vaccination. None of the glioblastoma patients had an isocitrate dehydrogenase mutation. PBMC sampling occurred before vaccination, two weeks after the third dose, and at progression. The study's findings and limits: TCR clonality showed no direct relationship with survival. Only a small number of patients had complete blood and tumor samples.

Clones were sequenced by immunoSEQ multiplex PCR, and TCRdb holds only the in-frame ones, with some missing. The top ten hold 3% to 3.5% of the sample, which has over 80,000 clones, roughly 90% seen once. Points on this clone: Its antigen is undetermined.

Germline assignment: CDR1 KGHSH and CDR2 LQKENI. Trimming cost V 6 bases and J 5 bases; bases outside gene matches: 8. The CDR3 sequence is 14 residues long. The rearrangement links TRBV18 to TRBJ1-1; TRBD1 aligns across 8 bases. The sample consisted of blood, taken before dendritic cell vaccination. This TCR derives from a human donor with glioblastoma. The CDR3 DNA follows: TGTGCCAGCTCCCCCGGACAGGGTTGGACTGAAGCTTTCTTT. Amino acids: CASSPGQGWTEAFF. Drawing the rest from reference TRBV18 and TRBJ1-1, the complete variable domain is NAGVMQNPRHLVRRRGQEARLRCSPMKGHSHVYWYRQLPEEGLKFMVYLQKENIIDESGMPKERFSAEFPKEGPSILRIQQVVRGDSAAYFCASSPGQGWTEAFFGQGTRLTVV.